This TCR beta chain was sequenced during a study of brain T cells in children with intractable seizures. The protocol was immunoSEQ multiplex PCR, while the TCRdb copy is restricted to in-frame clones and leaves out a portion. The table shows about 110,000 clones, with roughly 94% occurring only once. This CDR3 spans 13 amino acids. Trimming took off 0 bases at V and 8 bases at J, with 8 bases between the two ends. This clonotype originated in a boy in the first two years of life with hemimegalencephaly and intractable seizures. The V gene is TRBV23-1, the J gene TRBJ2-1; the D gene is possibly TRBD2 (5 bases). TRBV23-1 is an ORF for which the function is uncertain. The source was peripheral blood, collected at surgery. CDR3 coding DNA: TGCGCCAGCAGTCAATCCGGAGGATATGAGCAGTTCTTC. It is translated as CASSQSGGYEQFF.